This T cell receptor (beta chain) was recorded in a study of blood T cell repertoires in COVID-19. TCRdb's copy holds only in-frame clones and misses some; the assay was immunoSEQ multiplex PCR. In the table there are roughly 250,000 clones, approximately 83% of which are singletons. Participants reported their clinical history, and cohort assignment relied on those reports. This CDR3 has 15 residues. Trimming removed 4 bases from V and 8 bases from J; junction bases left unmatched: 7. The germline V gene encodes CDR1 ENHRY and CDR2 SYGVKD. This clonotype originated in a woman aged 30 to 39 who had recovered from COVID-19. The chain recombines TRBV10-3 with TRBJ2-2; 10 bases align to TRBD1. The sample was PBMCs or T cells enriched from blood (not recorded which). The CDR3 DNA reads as TGTGCCATCAGTGCGCCGGGACAGGGGCGAGGGGAGCTGTTTTTT. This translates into CAISAPGQGRGELFF.